This T cell receptor beta chain is from a study of T-cell memory formation after mild COVID-19. TCR alpha and TCR beta cDNA libraries carrying sample barcodes and UMIs were produced by 5'RACE using constant-segment primers. From the 5' RACE reads, TCRdb called clonotypes with MiXCR, one entry per CDR3 protein. The data hold roughly 300,000 distinct CDR3 sequences, with 8.2% observed a single time. CDR3 length: 14 residues. Trimming took off 5 bases at V and 4 bases at J, with 14 bases between the two ends. The sequence was obtained from a man between 18 and 29 years old who had mild COVID-19 (a few samples of this study predate the infection). Cell type and time point are not known. Sequences were obtained from PBMCs or a T cell subset sorted from them (not recorded which). This rearrangement joins TRBV12-3 or TRBV12-4 to TRBJ1-2; tentative D call: TRBD1 (5 bases). In DNA, the CDR3 is TGTGCCAGCAGTGACCCCGGGGACTTCTATGGCTACACCTTC. Protein sequence: CASSDPGDFYGYTF.